Presented here are 9 T cell receptor beta chains from one specimen sequenced in a study of OX40 agonist ivuxolimab in advanced cancers. Produced via immunoSEQ multiplex PCR; TCRdb's table is partial and in-frame only. The repertoire holds tens of thousands of clones, about 86% seen once, with 2.4% in the top ten. Specimen: CD4+ or CD8+ T cells sorted from blood, collected in a trial of the OX40 agonist ivuxolimab. The receptors come from an adult with an advanced solid tumor such as melanoma, head and neck, liver or kidney cancer.

The chain links TRBV7-3 to TRBJ2-3; 10 bases align to TRBD1. After removal of 5 bases from V and 3 bases from J, the junction contained 8 bases not matched to a gene. Germline values: CDR1 SGHTA, CDR2 FQGTGA. The CDR3 has 16 residues. CDR3 loop: CASSPGDRGWTDTQYF. The CDR3 DNA sequence: TGTGCCAGCAGCCCTGGGGACAGGGGATGGACAGATACGCAGTATTTT.

V usage is TRBV18 and J usage is TRBJ2-5; D possibly corresponds to TRBD1 (7 bases). V was shortened by 6 bases and J by 9 bases, with 20 bases between the two germline ends. This CDR3 has 14 amino acids. The germline gives CDR1 KGHSH, CDR2 LQKENI. The CDR3 DNA reads TGTGCCAGCTCCCCGTCCACCAGGGGGGCGGCCCAGTACTTC. It specifies CASSPSTRGAAQYF. The variable domain in full, completed from reference TRBV18 and TRBJ2-5, reads NAGVMQNPRHLVRRRGQEARLRCSPMKGHSHVYWYRQLPEEGLKFMVYLQKENIIDESGMPKERFSAEFPKEGPSILRIQQVVRGDSAAYFCASSPSTRGAAQYFGPGTRLLVL.

V is TRBV19 and J is TRBJ2-2; 10 bases agree with TRBD1. The germline CDR1 and CDR2 sequences are LNHDA and SQIVND (reference sequence). J lost 3 bases, V lost 5 bases, and 18 bases had no gene match. The CDR3 contains 20 residues. The chain's CDR3 is CASSPLTGDRGAPDTGELFF. Here the CDR3 DNA reads TGTGCCAGTAGTCCCTTGACAGGGGACAGGGGAGCCCCCGACACCGGGGAGCTGTTTTTT. Complete variable domain (other parts from reference TRBV19 and TRBJ2-2): DGGITQSPKYLFRKEGQNVTLSCEQNLNHDAMYWYRQDPGQGLRLIYYSQIVNDFQKGDIAEGYSVSREKKESFPLTVTSAQKNPTAFYLCASSPLTGDRGAPDTGELFFGEGSRLTVL.

Comment on this clone: Compared with germline, one end of the junction differs, possibly owing to a read error. The chain uses TRBV7-9 and TRBJ1-1; 10 positions match TRBD1. In germline, CDR1 is SEHNR, CDR2 FQNEAQ (reference sequence). The CDR3 runs 17 residues. The CDR3 nucleotides are TGTGCCAGCAGCCCGGAGGGACAGGGGATGAGGAACGCTGAAGCTTTCTTT. This codes for CASSPEGQGMRNAEAFF.

The chain is built from TRBV7-2 and TRBJ2-3; a possible D gene is TRBD1 (5 bases). The CDR3 covers 14 residues. The V gene lost 2 bases and the J gene lost 1 base, with 7 bases spanning the gap. Germline loops: CDR1 SGHTA, CDR2 FQGNSA. The CDR3 is CASSLTGGTDTQYF. DNA for the CDR3: TGTGCCAGCAGCTTAACAGGCGGCACAGATACGCAGTATTTT.

V and J are TRBV2 and TRBJ2-3; possibly TRBD2 for D (6 bases). CDR1 and CDR2 from the germline V gene are SNHLY and FYNNEI. V was shortened by 3 bases and J by 4 bases, with 14 bases between the two germline ends. The CDR3 is 15 amino acids. The CDR3 nucleotides are TGTGCCAGCAGTGAGAGGACGGGGGTTCCAGATACGCAGTATTTT. It encodes CASSERTGVPDTQYF. The variable domain in full, with the rest retrieved from reference TRBV2 and TRBJ2-3, is EPEVTQTPSHQVTQMGQEVILRCVPISNHLYFYWYRQILGQKVEFLVSFYNNEISEKSEIFDDQFSVERPDGSNFTLKIRSTKLEDSAMYFCASSERTGVPDTQYFGPGTRLTVL.

This chain connects TRBV28 to TRBJ1-6; no reliable D call. The CDR3 consists of 12 residues. From germline, CDR1 is MDHEN and CDR2 SYDVKM. With 4 bases removed from V and 5 bases from J, the gap between germline ends came to 3 bases. CDR3 nucleotides: TGTGCCAGCAGTTCCAATAATTCACCCCTCCACTTT. Its translation is CASSSNNSPLHF.

This clone was picked up one time. The rearrangement uses TRBV18 and TRBJ2-7; perhaps TRBD1 as D (5 bases). CDR3 length: 13 amino acids. Looked up from germline, CDR1 is KGHSH and CDR2 is LQKENI. V lost 2 bases, J lost 6 bases, and 11 bases lay in between. In nucleotides, the CDR3 is TGTGCCAGCTCACCAGGGGCCGGGCCCGAGCAGTACTTC. It codes for CASSPGAGPEQYF.

The chain recombines TRBV10-1 with TRBJ1-1; the D gene is possibly TRBD1 (6 bases). Per germline, CDR1 WNHNN and CDR2 SYGVQD (reference sequence). This CDR3 spans 14 amino acids. Trimming removed 5 bases from V and 0 bases from J, with 10 bases in between. Here the CDR3 DNA reads TGCGCCAGCAGTACAGGGTCGATGAACACTGAAGCTTTCTTT. Translating gives CASSTGSMNTEAFF.